The T cell receptor (beta chain) under discussion was sequenced for a study of shared clonotypes between healthy human individuals. The method was immunoSEQ multiplex PCR; TCRdb's version includes in-frame clones alone and lacks a portion of them. The top ten clones hold almost 0.9% of a sample with 850,000 to 1,100,000 clones, 70% to 85% of them seen once. V lost 5 bases and J lost 5, with 10 bases in between. This CDR3 comprises 13 residues. In germline, CDR1 is LNHDA, CDR2 SQIVND (reference sequence). The sequenced sample was memory CD4+ T cells from PBMCs. Subset specified: CD45RA-negative fraction. This rearrangement joins TRBV19 to TRBJ1-5; D may be TRBD1 (5 bases). The origin of this receptor is a young man in good health. Some clones in this sample may be carry-over from other donors' samples. The DNA of the CDR3 is TGTGCCAGTAGTTTCGACAGATATCAGCCCCAGCATTTT. Its translation: CASSFDRYQPQHF. The whole variable domain, remainder taken from reference TRBV19 and TRBJ1-5, is DGGITQSPKYLFRKEGQNVTLSCEQNLNHDAMYWYRQDPGQGLRLIYYSQIVNDFQKGDIAEGYSVSREKKESFPLTVTSAQKNPTAFYLCASSFDRYQPQHFGDGTRLSIL.